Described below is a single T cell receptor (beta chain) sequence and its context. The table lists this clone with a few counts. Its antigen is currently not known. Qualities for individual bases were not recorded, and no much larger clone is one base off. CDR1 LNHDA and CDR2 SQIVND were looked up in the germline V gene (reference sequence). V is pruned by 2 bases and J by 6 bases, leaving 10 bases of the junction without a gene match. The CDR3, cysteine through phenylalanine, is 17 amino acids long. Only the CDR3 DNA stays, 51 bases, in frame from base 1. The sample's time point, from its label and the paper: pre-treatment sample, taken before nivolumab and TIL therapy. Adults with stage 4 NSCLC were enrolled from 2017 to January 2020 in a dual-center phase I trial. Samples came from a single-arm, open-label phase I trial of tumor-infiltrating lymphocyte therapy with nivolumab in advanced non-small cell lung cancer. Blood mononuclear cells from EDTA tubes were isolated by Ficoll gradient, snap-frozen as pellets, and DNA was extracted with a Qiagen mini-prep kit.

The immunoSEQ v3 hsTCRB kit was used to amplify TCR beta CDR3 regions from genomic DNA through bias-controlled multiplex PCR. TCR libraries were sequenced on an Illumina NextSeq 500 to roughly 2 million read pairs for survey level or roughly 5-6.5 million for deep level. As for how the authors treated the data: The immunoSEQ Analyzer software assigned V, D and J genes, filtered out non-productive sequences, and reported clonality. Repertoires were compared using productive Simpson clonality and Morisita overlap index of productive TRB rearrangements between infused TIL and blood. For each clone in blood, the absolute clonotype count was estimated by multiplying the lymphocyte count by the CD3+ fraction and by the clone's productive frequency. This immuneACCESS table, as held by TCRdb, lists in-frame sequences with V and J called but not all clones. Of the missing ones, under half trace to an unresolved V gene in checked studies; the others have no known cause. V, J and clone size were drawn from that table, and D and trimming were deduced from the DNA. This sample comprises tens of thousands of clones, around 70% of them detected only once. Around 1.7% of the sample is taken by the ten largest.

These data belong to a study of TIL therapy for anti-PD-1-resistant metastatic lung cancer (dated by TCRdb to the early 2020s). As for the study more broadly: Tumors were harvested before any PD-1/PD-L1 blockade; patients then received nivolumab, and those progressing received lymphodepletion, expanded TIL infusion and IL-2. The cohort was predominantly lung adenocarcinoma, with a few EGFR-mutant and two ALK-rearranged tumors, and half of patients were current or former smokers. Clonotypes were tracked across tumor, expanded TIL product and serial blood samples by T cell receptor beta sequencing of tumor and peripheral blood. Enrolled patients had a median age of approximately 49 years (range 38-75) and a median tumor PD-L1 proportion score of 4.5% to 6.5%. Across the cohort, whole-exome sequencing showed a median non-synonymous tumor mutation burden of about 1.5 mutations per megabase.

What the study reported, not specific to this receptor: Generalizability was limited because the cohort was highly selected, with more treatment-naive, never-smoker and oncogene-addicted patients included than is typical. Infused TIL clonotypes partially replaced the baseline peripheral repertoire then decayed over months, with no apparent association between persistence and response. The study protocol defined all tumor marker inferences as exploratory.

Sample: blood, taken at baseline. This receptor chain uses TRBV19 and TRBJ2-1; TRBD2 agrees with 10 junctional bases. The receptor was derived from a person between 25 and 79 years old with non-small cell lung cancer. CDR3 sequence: CASSIIEAGGRGNEQFF. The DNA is TGTGCCAGTAGTATAATAGAAGCGGGAGGGCGTGGCAATGAGCAGTTCTTC.